This T cell receptor (beta chain) was captured by sequencing in a study of cytomegalovirus exposure and HLA in healthy donors. The study's findings and limits: Most TCR sequences proved rare, with some public TCRs found in many donors.

Profiled with immunoSEQ multiplex PCR; TCRdb holds only in-frame clones, not every one. The profile shows 200,000 to 250,000 clones, 70% to 90% of them singletons. The donors were members of the validation cohort, which comprised roughly 120 subjects and was separate from the first cohort of 600 to 850 subjects. This CDR3 comprises 15 residues. CDR1 and CDR2 from the germline V gene are SNHLY and FYNNEI. Trimming cost V 10 bases and J 0 bases, with 17 bases left between them. This clone has a handful of counts. Its antigen is still unknown. This TCR was recovered from a woman aged 18-29 years in good health and CMV-seronegative. Sequenced sample: PBMCs. J is TRBJ2-3 and V is TRBV2, with D perhaps being TRBD1 or TRBD2 (5 bases each). The CDR3 spells CATRLRDHSTDTQYF. CDR3 nucleotide sequence: TGTGCCACCCGCCTCCGGGACCACAGCACAGATACGCAGTATTTT. The complete variable domain, with remaining parts taken from reference TRBV2 and TRBJ2-3, reads EPEVTQTPSHQVTQMGQEVILRCVPISNHLYFYWYRQILGQKVEFLVSFYNNEISEKSEIFDDQFSVERPDGSNFTLKIRSTKLEDSAMYFCATRLRDHSTDTQYFGPGTRLTVL.